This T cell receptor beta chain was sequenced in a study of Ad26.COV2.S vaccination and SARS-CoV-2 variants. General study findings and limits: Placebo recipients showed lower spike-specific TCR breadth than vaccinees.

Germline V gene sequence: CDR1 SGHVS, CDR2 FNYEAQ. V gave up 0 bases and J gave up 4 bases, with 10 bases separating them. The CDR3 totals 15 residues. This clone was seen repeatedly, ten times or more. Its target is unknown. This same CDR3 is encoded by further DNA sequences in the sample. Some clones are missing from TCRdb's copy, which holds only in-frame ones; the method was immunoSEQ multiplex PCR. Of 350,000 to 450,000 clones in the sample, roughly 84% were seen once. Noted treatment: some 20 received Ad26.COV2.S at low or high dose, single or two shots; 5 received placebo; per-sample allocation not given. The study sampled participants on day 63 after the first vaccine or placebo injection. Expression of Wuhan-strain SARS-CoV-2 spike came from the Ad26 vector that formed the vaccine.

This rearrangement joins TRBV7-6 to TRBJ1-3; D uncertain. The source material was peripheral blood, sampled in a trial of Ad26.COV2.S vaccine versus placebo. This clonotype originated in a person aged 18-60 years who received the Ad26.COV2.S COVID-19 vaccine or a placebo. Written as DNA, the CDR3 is TGTGCCAGCAGCTTAGCAGGGAGATCAGGAAACACCATATATTTT. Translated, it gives CASSLAGRSGNTIYF.